Each of the 29 T cell receptor beta chains below was sequenced from the same sample in a study of T-cell memory formation after mild COVID-19. TCRdb reprocessed the 5' RACE reads via MiXCR and lists one record per CDR3 protein. The repertoire holds around 340,000 distinct CDR3 sequences, with around 21% as singletons. Sequenced: PBMCs or a T cell subset sorted from them (not recorded which). These receptors were collected from an adult woman who had mild COVID-19 (a few samples of this study predate the infection). Cell type and time point are not known.

There are a few counts of this clonotype. V gene TRBV12-3 or TRBV12-4 combines with J gene TRBJ1-1; the D gene is possibly TRBD1 (5 bases). V was cut by 2 bases and J by 4 bases, with 8 bases left in between. The CDR3 sequence is 13 residues long. This CDR3 reads CASSLRDGTEAFF. The CDR3 DNA reads TGTGCCAGCAGTTTACGGGACGGCACTGAAGCTTTCTTT.

This clonotype was picked up a small number of times. This chain joins TRBV29-1 and TRBJ2-7; TRBD2 is a possible D gene (6 bases). The V end lost 7 bases, the J end lost 7 bases, and 23 bases lay between the germline ends. Germline V gene sequence: CDR1 SQVTM, CDR2 ANQGSEA. The CDR3 is 14 residues long. The DNA for the CDR3 is TGCAGCGCGTCACGGGGGAGTGCCTTCGGGGAGCAGTACTTC. Its translation is CSASRGSAFGEQYF.

This clonotype was recorded a few times. The V call is TRBV7-9, the J call TRBJ2-7; no clear D. Trimming removed 2 bases at V and 6 bases at J, with 11 bases between. Germline-derived CDR1 and CDR2 are SEHNR and FQNEAQ (reference sequence). This CDR3 spans 13 amino acids. This CDR3 is CASSLSVAFEQYF. CDR3 DNA sequence: TGTGCCAGCAGCTTATCGGTAGCCTTCGAGCAGTACTTC.

The chain joins TRBV20-1 to TRBJ2-3; D gene ambiguous. The CDR3 is 13 amino acids. Germline lookup yields CDR1 DFQATT and CDR2 SNEGSKA (reference sequence). Trimming stripped 5 bases from V and 2 bases from J, with 11 bases between. The CDR3 sequence is CSASGPNTDTQYF. CDR3 coding DNA: TGCAGTGCTTCTGGGCCCAACACAGATACGCAGTATTTT.

This clonotype occurred a few times. The chain is built from TRBV5-1 and TRBJ2-7; TRBD1 aligns across 8 bases. The V gene's germline CDR1 is SGHRS and CDR2 YFSETQ. The CDR3 has 16 residues. Unmatched junction bases numbered 9, after V lost 4 bases and J lost 0 bases. DNA for the CDR3: TGCGCCAGCAGCCTCTCAACGACAGGGGTCTCCTACGAGCAGTACTTC. Its translation is CASSLSTTGVSYEQYF.

This clonotype has only a few counts. The chain uses TRBV7-2 and TRBJ2-1, with unresolved D. CDR1 is SGHTA and CDR2 is FQGNSA in the germline V gene. This CDR3 region has 15 residues. The V end lost 4 bases, the J end lost 7 bases, and 17 bases lay between the germline ends. The CDR3 DNA sequence: TGTGCCAGCAGCTCAGCCCCGAACAGAGAGAATGAGCAGTTCTTC. It yields the protein CASSSAPNRENEQFF.

This clonotype has a handful of counts. The rearrangement links TRBV12-3 or TRBV12-4 to TRBJ1-5; D gene unclear. V was cut by 1 base and J by 7 bases, with 5 bases left in between. This CDR3 region has 12 residues. The CDR3 region has the DNA TGTGCCAGCAGTTTAGTAAGGCAGCCCCAGCATTTT. Amino acid sequence: CASSLVRQPQHF.

This clonotype was picked up one time. CDR3 region: CASSPSGARGNTIYF. CDR3 nucleotides: TGTGCCAGCAGCCCCTCGGGGGCGCGAGGAAACACCATATATTTT. V and J are TRBV12-3 or TRBV12-4 and TRBJ1-3; possibly TRBD1 for D (6 bases). The CDR3 contains 15 residues. V lost 6 bases and J lost 4, with 16 bases in between.

The table lists this clonotype with a few counts. The rearrangement links TRBV3-1 to TRBJ1-2; D ambiguous. The V end was cut by 4 bases, the J end by 4 bases, with 16 bases between. Per germline, CDR1 LGHDT and CDR2 YNNKEL (reference sequence). The CDR3 is 15 residues long. CDR3 nucleotide sequence: TGTGCCAGCAGCCCAAGATATACGACACTCTATGGCTACACCTTC. This gives the protein CASSPRYTTLYGYTF.

This clonotype appeared many times. The CDR3 bases are TGTGCCAGCAGTGACCACTGGGAGACCCAGTACTTC. It codes for CASSDHWETQYF. This sequence joins TRBV6-2 or TRBV6-3 and TRBJ2-5, with D unresolved. V was pared by 5 bases and J by 5 bases, with 9 bases between. This CDR3 has 12 residues. Germline loops: CDR1 MNHEY, CDR2 SVGEGT.

There are a few counts of this clonotype. The V and J genes are TRBV6-1 and TRBJ2-3, with 9 bases identical to TRBD2. V was clipped by 9 bases and J by 2 bases; unmatched bases: 9. Per the germline V gene, CDR1 is MNHNS and CDR2 is SASEGT. This CDR3 is 15 amino acids long. The CDR3 is CASNGLAGFTDTQYF. CDR3 DNA sequence: TGTGCCAGTAATGGGCTAGCGGGGTTCACAGATACGCAGTATTTT.

The gene calls are TRBV9 and TRBJ1-2; D is ambiguous. This CDR3 is 13 amino acids long. Germline V CDR1 and CDR2: SGDLS, YYNGEE. V was cut by 3 bases and J by 8 bases, with 14 bases left in between. The CDR3: CASSADSLGGYTF. CDR3 in DNA: TGTGCCAGCAGCGCGGACTCCCTGGGGGGCTACACCTTC.

This clonotype was found a few times. The chain combines TRBV9 with TRBJ2-1; 7 bases match TRBD1. The length of the CDR3 is 17 residues. CDR1 is SGDLS and CDR2 is YYNGEE in the germline V gene. V dropped 0 bases and J dropped 2; count of bases not matched to a gene: 8. The CDR3 nucleotides are TGTGCCAGCAGCGTAGCTGGGGGCAGGGGGACCTACAATGAGCAGTTCTTC. Its translation is CASSVAGGRGTYNEQFF.

The CDR3 DNA sequence: TGCGCCAGCAGCTCCCCGGAGGGCCCTAACTATGGCTACACCTTC. Translated, it gives CASSSPEGPNYGYTF. The chain uses TRBV5-1 and TRBJ1-2; D remains ambiguous. V lost 3 bases and J 0 bases, leaving 12 bases between the germline ends. The V gene's germline CDR1 is SGHRS and CDR2 YFSETQ. This CDR3 has 15 amino acids.

The V and J genes are TRBV24-1 and TRBJ1-5, with D hard to call. The germline CDR1 and CDR2 sequences are KGHDR and SFDVKD. V was pared by 4 bases and J by 1 base, with 13 bases between. The CDR3 sequence is 16 residues long. DNA for the CDR3: TGTGCCACCAGTGACTCTGGGAGCCGGAGCAATCAGCCCCAGCATTTT. This codes for CATSDSGSRSNQPQHF.

A few counts support this clonotype. The rearrangement uses TRBV5-6 and TRBJ1-6, with a possible D match to TRBD1 (5 bases). Per germline, CDR1 SGHDT and CDR2 YYEEEE. The V and J ends lost 2 bases and 11 bases respectively, with 17 bases between them. The CDR3 sequence is 15 residues long. In nucleotides, the CDR3 is TGTGCCAGCAGCTTTTCGGGGCAGGTCGGGCCACCCCTCCACTTT. Its protein product is CASSFSGQVGPPLHF.

This clonotype was observed a handful of times. The chain combines TRBV4-2 with TRBJ2-7, with a weak D call TRBD1 (6 bases). There are 15 residues in the CDR3. V lost 4 bases and J lost 3, with 16 bases in between. Germline CDR1 LGHNA, CDR2 YNFKEQ. The CDR3, as DNA: TGTGCCAGCAGCCCCGAGGGGCCAGGGGTCTACGAGCAGTACTTC. Amino acid sequence: CASSPEGPGVYEQYF.

This clonotype was observed a handful of times. The CDR3 loop reads CASSHRHGGPRDTQYF. The CDR3 nucleotides read TGTGCCAGCAGCCACCGCCACGGGGGGCCCCGGGATACGCAGTATTTT. The chain employs TRBV3-1 and TRBJ2-3; weak D call: TRBD2 (7 bases). V dropped 3 bases and J dropped 6 bases, with 19 bases sitting between them. The germline V gene has CDR1 LGHDT and CDR2 YNNKEL (reference sequence). CDR3 length: 16 amino acids.

The gene calls are TRBV20-1 and TRBJ1-1, with unresolved D. The CDR3 is 15 amino acids. Trimming took off 2 bases at V and 0 bases at J, with 13 bases between the two ends. Germline V lookup: CDR1 DFQATT, CDR2 SNEGSKA (reference sequence). CDR3 bases: TGCAGTGCTAGATTGGTGAAGGTCGTGAACACTGAAGCTTTCTTT. This encodes CSARLVKVVNTEAFF.

A few counts support this clonotype. This chain uses TRBV24-1 with TRBJ2-1, with no clear D. Trimming took off 0 bases at V and 0 bases at J, with 8 bases between the two ends. The CDR3 totals 16 residues. CDR1 KGHDR and CDR2 SFDVKD come from the germline V gene. The CDR3 DNA reads as TGTGCCACCAGTGATTTGCAGGCCCGCTCCTACAATGAGCAGTTCTTC. It translates to CATSDLQARSYNEQFF.

This clonotype appeared a few times. CDR3 in DNA: TGTGCCAGCAGGGCGGGACTCAGCCAAGAGACCCAGTACTTC. Translation: CASRAGLSQETQYF. The chain couples TRBV5-4 to TRBJ2-5; D perhaps matches TRBD2 (6 bases). The CDR3 runs 14 residues. The germline CDR1 and CDR2 sequences are SGHNT and YYREEE (reference sequence). V shed 5 bases and J shed 1 base, with 12 bases lying between them. Drawing the rest from reference TRBV5-4 and TRBJ2-5, the complete variable domain is ETGVTQSPTHLIKTRGQQVTLRCSSQSGHNTVSWYQQALGQGPQFIFQYYREEENGRGNFPPRFSGLQFPNYSSELNVNALELDDSALYLCASRAGLSQETQYFGPGTRLLVL.

This clonotype was seen a few times. This chain joins TRBV6-1 and TRBJ1-1, with D perhaps matching TRBD1 (5 bases). CDR3 length: 12 residues. V lost 10 bases and J 8 bases, leaving 17 bases between the germline ends. Germline values: CDR1 MNHNS, CDR2 SASEGT. The chain's CDR3 is CATQAGTREAFF. CDR3 nucleotides: TGTGCCACCCAAGCCGGGACGCGGGAAGCTTTCTTT.

In this sample, this clonotype turned up many times. The chain carries TRBV25-1 and TRBJ2-1; D is unclear. Germline V gene lookup returns CDR1 MGHDK and CDR2 SYGVNS. V lost 4 bases and J lost 6, with 1 base in between. The CDR3 consists of 10 residues. The CDR3 here is CASSGNEQFF. The CDR3 coding sequence is TGTGCCAGCAGTGGCAATGAGCAGTTCTTC.

The table lists this clonotype with many counts. The chain employs TRBV5-1 and TRBJ1-5; 8 bases are shared with TRBD1. Germline CDR1 and CDR2: SGHRS and YFSETQ. The CDR3 length is 16 residues. V shed 2 bases and J 2 bases; nucleotides not matched to a gene: 6. The CDR3 nucleotides are TGCGCCAGCAGCTTATCAGGGGGCGCCGGCAATCAGCCCCAGCATTTT. It specifies CASSLSGGAGNQPQHF. Complete variable domain (other parts from reference TRBV5-1 and TRBJ1-5): KAGVTQTPRYLIKTRGQQVTLSCSPISGHRSVSWYQQTPGQGLQFLFEYFSETQRNKGNFPGRFSGRQFSNSRSEMNVSTLELGDSALYLCASSLSGGAGNQPQHFGDGTRLSIL.

The chain couples TRBV7-2 to TRBJ2-3, with D possibly being TRBD2 (6 bases). The CDR3 is made up of 15 amino acids. CDR1 is SGHTA and CDR2 is FQGNSA in the germline V gene. V dropped 2 bases and J dropped 2 bases, with 11 bases sitting between them. The CDR3 DNA reads TGTGCCAGCAGCTTATCGGGACTCCACACAGATACGCAGTATTTT. This sequence encodes CASSLSGLHTDTQYF.

This clonotype was seen only a few times. CDR3 protein: CASSAAKLTDNEQFF. CDR3 nucleotides: TGTGCCAGCAGCGCGGCTAAACTGACAGACAATGAGCAGTTCTTC. J is TRBJ2-1 and V is TRBV9, with a possible D match to TRBD1 (5 bases). With 3 bases removed from V and 5 bases from J, the gap between germline ends came to 15 bases. Germline-derived CDR1 and CDR2 are SGDLS and YYNGEE. The CDR3 covers 15 residues.

The chain recombines TRBV5-5 with TRBJ2-2; the match to TRBD1 covers 7 bases. The V and J ends lost 3 bases and 3 bases, in that order; junction bases with no gene match: 2. Germline V gene data show CDR1 as SGHKS and CDR2 as YYEKEE (reference sequence). The CDR3 contains 14 residues. CDR3 loop: CASSWDRYTGELFF. The CDR3 nucleotides are TGTGCCAGCAGCTGGGACAGATACACCGGGGAGCTGTTTTTT. Combining the CDR3 with reference TRBV5-5 and TRBJ2-2 gives the whole variable domain DAGVTQSPTHLIKTRGQQVTLRCSPISGHKSVSWYQQVLGQGPQFIFQYYEKEERGRGNFPDRFSARQFPNYSSELNVNALLLGDSALYLCASSWDRYTGELFFGEGSRLTVL.

The rearrangement joins TRBV20-1 to TRBJ2-3; D gene ambiguous. In germline, CDR1 is DFQATT, CDR2 SNEGSKA (reference sequence). This CDR3 is 13 amino acids long. V lost 3 bases, J lost 4 bases, and 11 bases lay in between. The CDR3 sequence: CSARIGPPDTQYF. The CDR3 DNA is TGCAGTGCTAGGATCGGGCCCCCAGATACGCAGTATTTT.

V and J are TRBV6-5 and TRBJ1-5; D unclear. V was cut by 0 bases and J by 7 bases, with 7 bases left in between. The CDR3 contains 13 residues. Looked up from germline, CDR1 is MNHEY and CDR2 is SVGAGI. The CDR3 DNA sequence: TGTGCCAGCAGTTACTCGTCGGAACAGCCCCAGCATTTT. Translating gives CASSYSSEQPQHF.